These 31 T cell receptor beta chains came from one sample sequenced in a study of T cell repertoires in cytomegalovirus infection. One entry per CDR3 protein, called by TCRdb with MiXCR from the reads. The table lists 200,000 to 250,000 distinct CDR3 sequences, approximately 24% of them singletons. The sample consisted of CD8+ T cells from PBMCs. These TCRs come from a human donor in good health (CMV status not recorded). Some clones in this sample may be carry-over from other donors' samples.

Regarding this clonotype: The junction does not match germline at one end; this may be a read error. The chain links TRBV12-3 or TRBV12-4 to TRBJ2-1; D possibly matches TRBD1 or TRBD2 (6 bases each). The CDR3 loop spans 14 amino acids. The CDR3 loop reads CAGSWGASYNEQFF. The DNA of the CDR3 is TGTGCCGGCAGCTGGGGGGCCTCCTACAATGAGCAGTTCTTC.

This clonotype was observed a handful of times. This rearrangement joins TRBV11-2 to TRBJ2-1; 7 bases agree with TRBD2. Trimming removed 2 bases from V and 9 bases from J; junction bases left unmatched: 4. This CDR3 is built from 13 residues. CDR1 and CDR2 from the germline V gene are SGHAT and FQNNGV. The CDR3 reads CASSLWGGIEQFF. In DNA form, the CDR3 reads TGTGCCAGCAGCTTATGGGGAGGGATTGAGCAGTTCTTC.

CDR3 in amino acids: CASSALGRKLFF. The CDR3 bases are TGTGCCAGCAGCGCATTGGGTAGGAAACTGTTTTTT. The genes are TRBV9 and TRBJ1-4; no clear D. This CDR3 comprises 12 residues. Germline lookup yields CDR1 SGDLS and CDR2 YYNGEE. V was trimmed by 3 bases and J by 11 bases, leaving 11 bases between them.

This clonotype appeared a few times. This chain uses TRBV27 with TRBJ1-6; 8 bases map to TRBD1. J lost 6 bases, V lost 4 bases, and 2 bases had no gene match. The CDR3 spans 14 residues. The V gene's germline CDR1 is MNHEY and CDR2 SMNVEV (reference sequence). The CDR3 nucleotides read TGTGCCAGCAGTTCAGGGGGCTTTAATTCACCCCTCCACTTT. Its translation: CASSSGGFNSPLHF.

Only a few counts were recorded for this clonotype. The genes are TRBV28 and TRBJ1-6; D uncertain. Germline V gene lookup returns CDR1 MDHEN and CDR2 SYDVKM. Trimming pared 8 bases from V and 8 bases from J, leaving 4 bases between. This CDR3 has 10 residues. The DNA of the CDR3 is TGTGCCAGCGGTCATTCACCCCTCCACTTT. This translates into CASGHSPLHF.

The rearrangement links TRBV7-9 to TRBJ1-4, with D possibly matching TRBD1 (5 bases). This CDR3 is built from 15 residues. Trimming took 4 bases from V and 6 from J, leaving 15 bases between them. Germline V gives CDR1 SEHNR, CDR2 FQNEAQ (reference sequence). In DNA form, the CDR3 reads TGTGCCAGCAGCTCAGGCTGGGGCGCGGATGAAAAACTGTTTTTT. Translating it yields CASSSGWGADEKLFF. Variable domain in full (rest from reference TRBV7-9 and TRBJ1-4): DTGVSQNPRHKITKRGQNVTFRCDPISEHNRLYWYRQTLGQGPEFLTYFQNEAQLEKSRLLSDRFSAERPKGSFSTLEIQRTEQGDSAMYLCASSSGWGADEKLFFGSGTQLSVL.

This clonotype was observed once. The rearrangement links TRBV20-1 to TRBJ1-4; no reliable D call. The CDR3 is made up of 16 amino acids. Germline V gene lookup returns CDR1 DFQATT and CDR2 SNEGSKA (reference sequence). V was pared by 6 bases and J by 4 bases, with 21 bases between. In nucleotides, the CDR3 is TGCAGTGCCAACCTTCTCGGGCAGATCTTTAATGAAAAACTGTTTTTT. This gives the protein CSANLLGQIFNEKLFF.

This clonotype was counted ten times or more. This chain connects TRBV7-6 to TRBJ2-1; 8 bases are a match to TRBD2. The CDR3 has 14 residues. V lost 7 bases, J lost 4 bases, and 6 bases stayed unmatched. In germline, CDR1 is SGHVS, CDR2 FNYEAQ. The CDR3 DNA reads TGTGCCAGCACTAAGCGGGGGCCATACAATGAGCAGTTCTTC. This translates into CASTKRGPYNEQFF.

The rearrangement joins TRBV6-5 to TRBJ1-2, with D unresolved. The V end lost 6 bases, the J end lost 5 bases, and 13 bases lay between the germline ends. Per germline, CDR1 MNHEY and CDR2 SVGAGI. CDR3 length: 13 amino acids. CDR3 nucleotides: TGTGCCAGCAGCGTGGACGGAACTTATGGCTACACCTTC. The encoded protein is CASSVDGTYGYTF.

This clonotype was seen many times. The chain recombines TRBV28 with TRBJ1-1, with D possibly TRBD1 on 6 matching bases. Between the trimmed V and J ends, which lost 4 bases and 0 bases, there was a span of 18 bases. The CDR3 covers 17 residues. Germline-derived CDR1 and CDR2 are MDHEN and SYDVKM. As DNA, the CDR3 is TGTGCCAGCAGTTCCCCTATATGGACAGACGTGAACACTGAAGCTTTCTTT. Protein product: CASSSPIWTDVNTEAFF.

Ten or more counts support this clonotype. The genes are TRBV20-1 and TRBJ1-3; D is unclear. This CDR3 contains 15 residues. CDR1 and CDR2 (germline): DFQATT, SNEGSKA (reference sequence). V dropped 0 bases and J dropped 4 bases, with 13 bases sitting between them. The CDR3 nucleotides read TGCAGTGCTAGAGAACGGGCCACCTCAGGAAACACCATATATTTT. Protein: CSARERATSGNTIYF.

The chain couples TRBV4-1 to TRBJ2-7, with D tentatively TRBD2 (5 bases). Germline CDR1 is MGHRA and CDR2 is YSYEKL. The CDR3 contains 14 residues. V was shortened by 5 bases and J by 3 bases, with 14 bases between the two germline ends. The CDR3 here is CASSSPEGNYEQYF. For the CDR3, the DNA is TGCGCCAGCAGCTCCCCCGAGGGAAACTACGAGCAGTACTTC.

The chain is built from TRBV20-1 and TRBJ1-5; 7 positions agree with TRBD1. J was trimmed by 1 base and V by 2 bases; bases with no gene match: 8. Germline V lookup: CDR1 DFQATT, CDR2 SNEGSKA (reference sequence). This CDR3 has 16 residues. CDR3 loop: CSARPGTAISNQPQHF. CDR3 nucleotides: TGCAGTGCTAGACCCGGGACAGCCATAAGCAATCAGCCCCAGCATTTT.

The V gene is TRBV14, the J gene TRBJ1-2; TRBD1 aligns across 9 bases. The CDR3 is made up of 15 amino acids. V gave up 0 bases and J gave up 6 bases; unmatched junction bases: 5. Germline CDR1 and CDR2: SGHDN and FVKESK. The chain's CDR3 is CASSQDLQGAHGYTF. As DNA, the CDR3 is TGTGCCAGCAGCCAAGACCTACAGGGGGCTCATGGCTACACCTTC.

This clonotype was counted only a few times. The chain carries TRBV9 and TRBJ2-2, with TRBD1 as a possible D gene (5 bases). The CDR3 covers 13 residues. Germline V gene lookup returns CDR1 SGDLS and CDR2 YYNGEE. The V gene lost 7 bases and the J gene lost 4 bases, with 11 bases spanning the gap. This CDR3 is CASGKGPTGELFF. The CDR3 coding sequence is TGTGCCAGCGGAAAGGGGCCCACCGGGGAGCTGTTTTTT.

This clonotype was detected only a few times. This rearrangement joins TRBV28 to TRBJ1-2, with D perhaps TRBD1 (6 bases). V was cut by 7 bases and J by 5 bases, with 17 bases left in between. The CDR3 has 14 amino acids. Germline CDR1 and CDR2: MDHEN and SYDVKM. CDR3 in amino acids: CASNSQGRGYGYTF. In DNA, the CDR3 is TGTGCCAGCAATTCCCAGGGGCGCGGGTATGGCTACACCTTC.

Many counts were recorded for this clonotype. The rearrangement links TRBV7-8 to TRBJ2-3, with 7 bases that match TRBD1. The CDR3 has 14 residues. The germline V gene encodes CDR1 SGHVS and CDR2 FQNEAQ. Unmatched junction bases numbered 4, after V lost 5 bases and J lost 2 bases. As DNA, the CDR3 is TGTGCCAGCAGCCAGGGACAGCTCACAGATACGCAGTATTTT. Encoded protein: CASSQGQLTDTQYF.

The chain links TRBV2 to TRBJ2-5; maybe TRBD1 (5 bases). Looked up from germline, CDR1 is SNHLY and CDR2 is FYNNEI. The V end was cut by 8 bases, the J end by 5 bases, with 12 bases between. This CDR3 has 12 residues. CDR3 protein: CASQGFGETQYF. CDR3 nucleotides: TGTGCCAGCCAGGGATTTGGGGAGACCCAGTACTTC.

This clonotype was seen repeatedly, ten times or more. This chain connects TRBV7-8 to TRBJ2-5; D tentatively reads TRBD1 or TRBD2 (5 bases each). The CDR3 contains 15 residues. The germline CDR1 and CDR2 sequences are SGHVS and FQNEAQ. Trimming shortened V by 0 bases and J by 4 bases, and 12 bases separated the two germline ends. The CDR3 bases are TGTGCCAGCAGCTTAGCCGGGGCCTCTAGAGAGACCCAGTACTTC. Protein sequence: CASSLAGASRETQYF.

This clonotype was picked up a small number of times. This rearrangement joins TRBV19 to TRBJ1-1; D possibly corresponds to TRBD1 (5 bases). CDR3 length equals 13 residues. Trimming removed 3 bases from V and 7 bases from J, with 12 bases in between. The V gene's germline CDR1 is LNHDA and CDR2 SQIVND (reference sequence). CDR3 in amino acids: CASSIPGTDEAFF. The CDR3 DNA reads as TGTGCCAGTAGTATTCCCGGGACGGATGAAGCTTTCTTT.

In the case of this clonotype: Because the CDR3 is missing its conserved closing phenylalanine or tryptophan, this is likely a read error. Because the CDR3's place on the DNA is in doubt, the DNA is left out and the CDR3 is given as listed by TCRdb. This chain joins TRBV7-2 and TRBJ2-3; TRBD1 was called by the table and not checked on the DNA. The CDR3 totals 12 residues, both ends included. Germline V CDR1 and CDR2: SGHTA, FQGNSA. The CDR3 sequence: CASSRAGGEWLG.

In this sample, this clonotype turned up a few times. V and J are TRBV4-1 and TRBJ1-1; perhaps TRBD1 as D (6 bases). The V end was cut by 3 bases, the J end by 7 bases, with 9 bases between. The germline V gene encodes CDR1 MGHRA and CDR2 YSYEKL. The CDR3 is 12 amino acids. CDR3 nucleotides: TGCGCCAGCAGCCATGGACAGAATGAAGCTTTCTTT. Protein: CASSHGQNEAFF.

The J gene is TRBJ2-1, the V gene TRBV7-8, with D perhaps TRBD2 (6 bases). The V end lost 0 bases, the J end lost 4 bases, and 13 bases lay between the germline ends. The CDR3 runs 16 residues. Germline CDR1 reads SGHVS; CDR2 reads FQNEAQ. This CDR3 reads CASSLAETRRYNEQFF. DNA of the CDR3: TGTGCCAGCAGCTTAGCGGAGACTAGAAGGTACAATGAGCAGTTCTTC.

This clonotype was observed a few times. This rearrangement joins TRBV15 to TRBJ1-2; the D gene is possibly TRBD1 (5 bases). V was pared by 1 base and J by 4 bases, with 10 bases between. The CDR3 runs 14 residues. The germline gives CDR1 LNHNV, CDR2 YYDKDF (reference sequence). The CDR3 DNA is TGTGCCACCAGCAGAGGGGGGGGTTCCTATGGCTACACCTTC. Its translation is CATSRGGGSYGYTF.

CDR3 sequence (DNA): TGTGCCAGCAGTTTAACAGAAAGAGAGACCCAGTACTTC. It is translated as CASSLTERETQYF. J is TRBJ2-5 and V is TRBV6-6, with no clear D. Trimming cost V 4 bases and J 4 bases, with 10 bases left between them. The CDR3 is 13 residues long. Germline V gene sequence: CDR1 MNHNY, CDR2 SVGAGI (reference sequence).

This clonotype was recorded many times. The chain carries TRBV28 and TRBJ2-1; 8 bases match TRBD1. Germline CDR1 reads MDHEN; CDR2 reads SYDVKM. Germline trimming cut 3 bases from V and 3 bases from J; bases unmatched to any gene: 1. The CDR3 loop spans 14 amino acids. The CDR3 DNA is TGTGCCAGCAGTTTTGGACAGGGCTACAATGAGCAGTTCTTC. Translating it yields CASSFGQGYNEQFF.

The chain recombines TRBV11-2 with TRBJ1-4; D ambiguous. Germline V lookup: CDR1 SGHAT, CDR2 FQNNGV. This CDR3 contains 15 residues. Trimming took off 5 bases at V and 8 bases at J, with 18 bases between the two ends. This CDR3 reads CASSRGPPEEEKLFF. Written as DNA, the CDR3 is TGTGCCAGCAGCAGAGGACCTCCCGAGGAGGAAAAACTGTTTTTT.

The chain uses TRBV20-1 and TRBJ1-2; 8 nucleotides agree with TRBD1. Trimming cost V 0 bases and J 8 bases; bases outside gene matches: 11. The length of the CDR3 is 15 residues. The germline CDR1 and CDR2 sequences are DFQATT and SNEGSKA (reference sequence). The CDR3 DNA follows: TGCAGTGCTAGAGATGAGGACAGGGACCTCTCCGGCTACACCTTC. Translation: CSARDEDRDLSGYTF.

This clonotype occurred a few times. The chain couples TRBV5-1 to TRBJ2-7; tentative D call: TRBD1 (5 bases). Germline V gene sequence: CDR1 SGHRS, CDR2 YFSETQ. The CDR3 contains 14 residues. The ends were cut back, 4 bases at V and 9 bases at J, with 20 bases in the middle. This CDR3 is CASSPGPLSGSQYF. For the CDR3, the DNA is TGCGCCAGCAGCCCAGGACCCCTCTCAGGGTCGCAGTACTTC.

This clonotype was observed a few times. The chain uses TRBV25-1 and TRBJ2-1; unclear D gene. Trimming removed 3 bases at V and 2 bases at J, with 8 bases between. The CDR3 loop spans 14 amino acids. The germline gives CDR1 MGHDK, CDR2 SYGVNS. CDR3 in amino acids: CASSDSGPYNEQFF. Written as DNA, the CDR3 is TGTGCCAGCAGTGATTCAGGTCCCTACAATGAGCAGTTCTTC.

This clonotype was seen a single time. This sequence joins TRBV2 and TRBJ1-5, with 12 bases that match TRBD1. Germline V gives CDR1 SNHLY, CDR2 FYNNEI. Trimming removed 7 bases from V and 5 bases from J; junction bases left unmatched: 6. This CDR3 contains 15 residues. The CDR3 loop is CASKGGTGGHQPQHF. In DNA form, the CDR3 reads TGTGCCAGCAAAGGGGGGACAGGGGGCCATCAGCCCCAGCATTTT.